This section outlines one TCR beta chain sequence together with its context. What it binds is unknown. The assay was immunoSEQ multiplex PCR, and TCRdb's table has in-frame clones only and misses some. The sample lists around 9,700 clones; around nine tenths were seen once. This CDR3 is 14 amino acids long. Between the trimmed V and J ends, which lost 5 bases and 2 bases, there was a span of 11 bases. Germline assignment: CDR1 SEHNR and CDR2 FQNEAQ (reference sequence). This entry comes from a study of T cell clonotyping in hematopoietic cell transplantation. Study-wide findings and caveats: Broader posttransplant TCR repertoire diversity was predicted by graft donor and pretransplant recipient Inverse Simpson Index values. CD4 and CD8 repertoire contributions could not be separated without sorting. After transplant, recipient diversity fell while pathologically expanded clonotypes grew through day 180.

Samples: about 28 days before transplant, then days 30, 100 and 180 after. The starting material was PBMCs, obtained 180 days after allogeneic stem cell transplant. The V and J genes are TRBV7-9 and TRBJ2-3, with a possible D match to TRBD2 (5 bases). The TCR originated in a male patient between 60 and 69 years old who had an allogeneic stem cell transplant from an unrelated donor, so the T cells may come from the graft donor. Some clones in this sample may be carry-over from other donors' samples. This chain's CDR3 is CASSRSGNTDTQYF. The CDR3 nucleotides read TGTGCCAGCAGCCGAAGCGGAAACACAGATACGCAGTATTTT. Full variable domain (remainder filled in from reference TRBV7-9 and TRBJ2-3): DTGVSQNPRHKITKRGQNVTFRCDPISEHNRLYWYRQTLGQGPEFLTYFQNEAQLEKSRLLSDRFSAERPKGSFSTLEIQRTEQGDSAMYLCASSRSGNTDTQYFGPGTRLTVL.